This is a list of T cell receptor beta chains from one sample in a study of T cells in narcolepsy. The repertoire was sequenced with immunoSEQ multiplex PCR; TCRdb's copy has only in-frame clones and lacks some. The sample holds 28,000 or so clones, around nine tenths seen once. Sample: CD45RA- memory CD4+ T cells from PBMCs. The receptor set was obtained from a human donor with narcolepsy. The CDR3 runs from the conserved cysteine through the conserved F or W. The D gene is left open where the match is weak. Clone sizes are given selectively: once, few, many, or a class where the clone is expanded.

-	TRBJ1-1	TRBD1	TRBV29-1	TGCAGCATTACCGGGACAGCCAACACTGAAGCTTTCTTT	CSITGTANTEAFF
-	TRBJ1-1	-	TRBV7-6	TGTGCCAGCAGCTTCGGACACCCCTTCGAGACCACTGAAGCTTTCTTT	CASSFGHPFETTEAFF
-	TRBJ1-4	-	TRBV5-1	TGCGCCAGCAGCTGGGACGGACCTGCAACTAATGAAAAACTGTTTTTT	CASSWDGPATNEKLFF
-	TRBJ2-1	-	TRBV28	TGTGCCAGCAGCTTAAGTGTAGGCGAGCAGTTCTTC	CASSLSVGEQFF
-	TRBJ2-1	TRBD1	TRBV2	TGTGCCAGCAGAGGGACAGTCCTCAATGAGCAGTTCTTC	CASRGTVLNEQFF
-	TRBJ2-4	-	TRBV10-2	TGCGCCAGCAGTGACTGGGGGGAGCGGGCTCAAAACATTCAGTACTTC	CASSDWGERAQNIQYF
-	TRBJ1-5	-	TRBV5-1	TGCGCCAGCAGCTTGGGCCGCAATCAGCCCCAGCATTTT	CASSLGRNQPQHF
-	TRBJ1-6	-	TRBV27	TGTGCCAGCAGTCAACAGGGTTCCCATTCACCCCTCCACTTT	CASSQQGSHSPLHF
-	TRBJ2-5	-	TRBV2	TGTGCCAGCAGTGGGGGACGCGAAGAGACCCAGTACTTC	CASSGGREETQYF
-	TRBJ1-5	-	TRBV28	TGTGCCAGCCGCCGCGTCGGGCCCCAGCATTTT	CASRRVGPQHF
-	TRBJ1-3	-	TRBV6-1	TGTGCCAGCAGTCCTACAGGGACAACTGGAAACACCATATATTTT	CASSPTGTTGNTIYF
once	TRBJ1-5	-	TRBV7-2	TGTGCCAGCAGCCCAGTTGCGCGTCAGCCCCAGCATTTT	CASSPVARQPQHF
-	TRBJ2-3	-	TRBV5-1	TGCGCCAGCAGCTGGGCTAGGACGGGCACAGATACGCAGTATTTT	CASSWARTGTDTQYF
-	TRBJ2-1	-	TRBV7-2	TGTGCCAGCAGCCGACGCGGCGGGGAGTACAATGAGCAGTTCTTC	CASSRRGGEYNEQFF
-	TRBJ2-5	TRBD2	TRBV10-3	TGTGCCATCAGTACTAGCGGAGAGACCCAGTACTTC	CAISTSGETQYF
-	TRBJ2-5	TRBD2	TRBV10-3	TGTGCCATCAGCCGCGGACTAGCGGGGGGCGAAGAGACCCAGTACTTC	CAISRGLAGGEETQYF
-	TRBJ1-6	-	TRBV7-9	TGTGCCAGCAGGAATACAGGAAGTAATTCACCCCTCCACTTT	CASRNTGSNSPLHF
-	TRBJ2-1	TRBD2	TRBV10-3	TGTGCCATCAGTGAGTCCGAGCGGGGGGAGCAGTTCTTC	CAISESERGEQFF
-	TRBJ2-1	TRBD2	TRBV4-1	TGCGCCAGCAGCCAAGATATCCCTAGCGGGGACTCCTACAATGAGCAGTTCTTC	CASSQDIPSGDSYNEQFF
-	TRBJ1-2	-	TRBV9	TGTGCCAGCAGCCCCGGGGGGGGCGCGAACTATGGCTACACCTTC	CASSPGGGANYGYTF
-	TRBJ1-2	-	TRBV6-1	TGTGCCAGCAGGGGGAGACTCAACTATGGCTACACCTTC	CASRGRLNYGYTF
-	TRBJ2-3	-	TRBV28	TGTGCCAGCGTTATTGCGGGGACTAGCACAGATACGCAGTATTTT	CASVIAGTSTDTQYF
-	TRBJ1-5	-	TRBV19	TGTGCCAGTAATCTATCGGGACATGGTCCCAGCAATCAGCCCCAGCATTTT	CASNLSGHGPSNQPQHF
-	TRBJ2-1	TRBD1	TRBV19	TGTGCCAGTACCGCCGGGACAGCGGAATACAATGAGCAGTTCTTC	CASTAGTAEYNEQFF
-	TRBJ1-5	-	TRBV6-5	TGTGCCAGCAGCCAGGGCAGCCTCAATCAGCCCCAGCATTTT	CASSQGSLNQPQHF
-	TRBJ2-5	-	TRBV28	TGTGCCAGCAGTTTGTGGAGCACCACTAAGGGGACCCAGTACTTC	CASSLWSTTKGTQYF
-	TRBJ2-1	-	TRBV19	TGTGCCAGTAGTATTAGGGGGAATGGGGTCCCGTTCTTC	CASSIRGNGVPFF
-	TRBJ2-1	-	TRBV19	TGTGCCAGTAGGATTAAAGCTAGCTCCTACAATGAGCAGTTCTTC	CASRIKASSYNEQFF
-	TRBJ1-2	-	TRBV7-9	TGTGCCAGCAGCTCTTACTCGACGGCTAACTATGGCTACACCTTC	CASSSYSTANYGYTF
-	TRBJ2-3	TRBD2	TRBV18	TGTGCCAGCTCACCTTCGGGGGGGAGGGCCGATACGCAGTATTTT	CASSPSGGRADTQYF
-	TRBJ2-1	-	TRBV7-2	TGTGCCAGCAGCCCAGGGGGGCTAGCCGATGAGCAGTTCTTC	CASSPGGLADEQFF
few	TRBJ2-3	TRBD2	TRBV27	TGTGCCAGCAGACACGGGGGGGCGAGCACAGATACGCAGTATTTT	CASRHGGASTDTQYF
-	TRBJ1-3	-	TRBV12-5	TGTGCTAGTGGTTTGGAGGGGACAGGAAACACCATATATTTT	CASGLEGTGNTIYF
few	TRBJ1-4	TRBD1	TRBV7-6	TGTGCCAGCAGCCAGAGACAGGGCGGTGAAAAACTGTTTTTT	CASSQRQGGEKLFF
-	TRBJ2-5	TRBD1	TRBV10-2	TGCGCCAGCAGTCAAGGACAGGGAACGGGACAAGAGACCCAGTACTTC	CASSQGQGTGQETQYF
once	TRBJ2-7	TRBD2	TRBV5-1	TGCGCCAGCAGCTTGGGATCGGGAGGCGAGCAGTACTTC	CASSLGSGGEQYF
-	TRBJ2-5	TRBD2	TRBV18	TGTGCCAGCTCACCCCCTCCCGGGGGGGAGACCCAGTACTTC	CASSPPPGGETQYF
-	TRBJ2-1	TRBD2	TRBV7-9	TGTGCCAGCAGCTTTTCGATAGCGGGCCATGAGCAGTTCTTC	CASSFSIAGHEQFF
-	TRBJ1-5	-	TRBV10-3	TGTGCCATCAAGGAGGGAGATCAGCCCCAGCATTTT	CAIKEGDQPQHF
-	TRBJ1-1	-	TRBV6-1	TGTGCCAGCAGTCTCGGGAGAACTGAAGCTTTCTTT	CASSLGRTEAFF
-	TRBJ1-2	-	TRBV14	TGTGCCAGCAGCCAAAACGGCAATTATGGCTACACCTTC	CASSQNGNYGYTF
-	TRBJ2-1	TRBD1	TRBV10-3	TGTGCCATCAGCTCCGGGACAGGGGGCAGTGAGCAGTTCTTC	CAISSGTGGSEQFF
-	TRBJ2-2	TRBD2	TRBV19	TGTGCCAGTATTACTAGCGGGGGGAACACCGGGGAGCTGTTTTTT	CASITSGGNTGELFF
-	TRBJ2-3	TRBD2	TRBV5-1	TGCGCCAGCAGCTTGGTTCTAGCGGGGACCACAGATACGCAGTATTTT	CASSLVLAGTTDTQYF
-	TRBJ2-7	TRBD1	TRBV6-6	TGTGCCAGCAGTTTCCAGCGACAGGGGGAAATCGACGAGCAGTACTTC	CASSFQRQGEIDEQYF
-	TRBJ2-1	-	TRBV7-8	TGTGCCAGCAGCTTAGCGTCGCGACAGGAAAACTACAATGAGCAGTTCTTC	CASSLASRQENYNEQFF
-	TRBJ1-4	-	TRBV6-1	TGTGCCAGCAGTTGGGGGAGGGGTAATGAAAAACTGTTTTTT	CASSWGRGNEKLFF
-	TRBJ2-3	-	TRBV6-1	TGTGCCAGCCAATACGGGCCGGGAACAGATACGCAGTATTTT	CASQYGPGTDTQYF
-	TRBJ1-2	-	TRBV5-1	TGCGCCAGCAGCTTGGACGGTAGCAACTATGGCTACACCTTC	CASSLDGSNYGYTF
-	TRBJ1-5	-	TRBV7-2	TGTGCCAGCAGTCTCAGCGGGGGACAGCCCCAGCATTTT	CASSLSGGQPQHF
-	TRBJ2-3	-	TRBV11-1	TGTGCCAGCAGCCCGGGGGTCGGACACAACACAGATACGCAGTATTTT	CASSPGVGHNTDTQYF
-	TRBJ2-3	-	TRBV6-5	TGTGCCAGCAGCTTGGGGGACAGCACAGATACGCAGTATTTT	CASSLGDSTDTQYF
-	TRBJ2-5	TRBD2	TRBV10-2	TGCGCCAGCACCAGGGGCGGGGGGGCCCCCCAGTACTTC	CASTRGGGAPQYF
-	TRBJ2-4	TRBD1	TRBV5-4	TGTGCCGTTCCAGGGGGCGGTGACATTCAGTACTTC	CAVPGGGDIQYF
-	TRBJ1-2	TRBD1	TRBV2	TGTGCCAGCAGTGAAGACGTAGGGGGCGACTATGGCTACACCTTC	CASSEDVGGDYGYTF
-	TRBJ1-1	-	TRBV29-1	TGCAGCGTTGGACCTCTGAACACTGAAGCTTTCTTT	CSVGPLNTEAFF
-	TRBJ2-5	-	TRBV2	TGTGCCAGCGCAACCGAAGAGACCCAGTACTTC	CASATEETQYF
-	TRBJ1-1	-	TRBV7-9	TGTGCCAGCAGCTTCGTTGGCGCCACTGAAGCTTTCTTT	CASSFVGATEAFF
-	TRBJ1-2	-	TRBV29-1	TGCAGCGTTGAAGATCATGGGTCATATGGCTACACCTTC	CSVEDHGSYGYTF